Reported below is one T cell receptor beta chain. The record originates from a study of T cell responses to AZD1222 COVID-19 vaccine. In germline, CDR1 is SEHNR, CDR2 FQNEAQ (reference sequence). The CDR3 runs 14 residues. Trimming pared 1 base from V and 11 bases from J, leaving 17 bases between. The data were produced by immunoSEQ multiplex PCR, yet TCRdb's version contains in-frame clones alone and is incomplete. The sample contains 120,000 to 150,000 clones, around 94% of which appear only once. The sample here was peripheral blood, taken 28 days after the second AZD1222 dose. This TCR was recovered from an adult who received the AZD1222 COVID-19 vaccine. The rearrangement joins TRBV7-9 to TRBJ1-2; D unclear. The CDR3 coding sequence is TGTGCCAGCAGCTTAGGTTTCCAGGTCGGTTGGTACACCTTC. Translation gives CASSLGFQVGWYTF.